The 5 T cell receptor beta chains presented below share a single source sample, sequenced in a study of cytomegalovirus exposure and HLA in healthy donors. The PCR employed 60 Vbeta primers together with 13 Jbeta primers. The protocol was immunoSEQ multiplex PCR, while the TCRdb copy is restricted to in-frame clones and leaves out a portion. This sample has roughly 190,000 clones, with about 80% found just once. Sequencing input: PBMCs. Receptor source: a woman aged 50 to 60 in good health and CMV-seropositive.

The chain uses TRBV5-5 and TRBJ2-5, with D possibly being TRBD1 (6 bases). The CDR3 has 15 residues. Trimming removed 4 bases at V and 0 bases at J, with 13 bases between. Germline V gene sequence: CDR1 SGHKS, CDR2 YYEKEE (reference sequence). The CDR3 nucleotides are TGTGCCAGCAGCCCGCAAACAGGGTACCAAGAGACCCAGTACTTC. Residues: CASSPQTGYQETQYF.

This clone has only one observation. CDR3 nucleotides: TGTGCCAGCAGTTCGACAGGCGACCCGAACACTGAAGCTTTCTTT. Amino acids: CASSSTGDPNTEAFF. This sequence joins TRBV28 and TRBJ1-1, with D possibly being TRBD1 (6 bases). The CDR3 totals 15 residues. V lost 4 bases to trimming and J lost 1 base, with 13 bases between them. Germline loops: CDR1 MDHEN, CDR2 SYDVKM.

The chain recombines TRBV27 with TRBJ2-2; the match to TRBD2 covers 16 bases. The CDR3 has 16 amino acids. The germline gives CDR1 MNHEY, CDR2 SMNVEV (reference sequence). V dropped 7 bases and J dropped 9; count of bases not matched to a gene: 8. The CDR3 sequence: CASTLGTSGGARELFF. The DNA of the CDR3 is TGTGCCAGCACCCTAGGGACTAGCGGGGGGGCCCGGGAGCTGTTTTTT.

The chain uses TRBV6-1 and TRBJ2-7; D is possibly TRBD1 (5 bases). Germline V CDR1 and CDR2: MNHNS, SASEGT. The CDR3 runs 14 residues. V shed 6 bases and J shed 1 base, with 13 bases lying between them. In DNA, the CDR3 is TGTGCCAGCAGGGCGACAGCCAGTTCCTACGAGCAGTACTTC. It codes for CASRATASSYEQYF.

The CDR3 DNA reads TGTGCCAGCAGCTTACTAACAGGGGAATCACCCCTCCACTTT. Its translation is CASSLLTGESPLHF. The genes are TRBV7-3 and TRBJ1-6; 7 positions match TRBD1. The germline V gene encodes CDR1 SGHTA and CDR2 FQGTGA. The length of the CDR3 is 14 residues. J was trimmed by 10 bases and V by 2 bases; bases with no gene match: 5.